This is a list of T cell receptor beta chains from one sample in a study of T-cell memory formation after mild COVID-19. Each CDR3 protein is one row after TCRdb ran MiXCR on the 5' RACE reads. The sample lists about 310,000 distinct CDR3 sequences; approximately 19% were seen once. Specimen: PBMCs or a T cell subset sorted from them (not recorded which). These receptors came from a man in his late teens or twenties who had mild COVID-19 (a few samples of this study predate the infection). Cell type and time point are not known. Both conserved end residues are part of each CDR3. A D gene is named only where the DNA matches it firmly. Rows give clone size only sometimes, using once, few, many, or a class for an expanded clone.

v_gene	abundance	j_gene	d_gene	CDR3nt	CDR3aa
TRBV24-1	few	TRBJ1-2	TRBD1	TGTGCCACCAGTGATGCCCCTGGGACAGACTATGGCTACACCTTC	CATSDAPGTDYGYTF
TRBV6-2/TRBV6-3	few	TRBJ1-1	NA	TGTGCCAGCAGTCTACAGGGATTAGTGAACACTGAAGCTTTCTTT	CASSLQGLVNTEAFF
TRBV11-2	NA	TRBJ2-2	TRBD2	TGTGCCAGCAGCTTAGGAACAGCGGGGGGATCGAACACCGGGGAGCTGTTTTTT	CASSLGTAGGSNTGELFF
TRBV27	NA	TRBJ2-7	NA	TGTGCCAGCAGGAGCCCGCGGCAGGGGATTTACGAGCAGTACTTC	CASRSPRQGIYEQYF
TRBV11-2	few	TRBJ1-1	NA	TGTGCCAGCAGCACTTTTCCAGAAGGGACTGAAGCTTTCTTT	CASSTFPEGTEAFF
TRBV4-2	few	TRBJ2-3	NA	TGTGCCAGCAGCCAAGAATGGACGCTGCGGGGAGATACGCAGTATTTT	CASSQEWTLRGDTQYF
TRBV20-1	few	TRBJ2-5	NA	TGCAGTGCGTGGACTCTTCTCGAGACCCAGTACTTC	CSAWTLLETQYF
TRBV23-1	NA	TRBJ2-1	TRBD1	TGCGCCAGCAGTCAACCAAGGACAGGGTACAATGAGCAGTTCTTC	CASSQPRTGYNEQFF
TRBV18	NA	TRBJ1-1	NA	TGTGCCAGCCACGGGGAAGAAGCTTTCTTT	CASHGEEAFF
TRBV4-3	NA	TRBJ2-3	NA	TGCGCCAGCAGCCAAGGCGGTGGGGGGCGCACAGATACGCAGTATTTT	CASSQGGGGRTDTQYF
TRBV4-2	few	TRBJ1-2	NA	TGTGCCAGCAGCCAAGTTATCGAGGCGGAACAGACGGGCTATGGCTACACCTTC	CASSQVIEAEQTGYGYTF
TRBV6-1	NA	TRBJ2-5	NA	TGTGCCAGCAGTGGGGTAGTCTCAACCCAGTACTTC	CASSGVVSTQYF
TRBV5-1	many	TRBJ2-2	TRBD1	TGCGCCAGCAGGATCACAGGGGGAGGCACCGGGGAGCTGTTTTTT	CASRITGGGTGELFF
TRBV5-6	NA	TRBJ2-1	NA	TGTGCCAGCAGCCTGGGATCATTCGGAAATGAGCAGTTCTTC	CASSLGSFGNEQFF
TRBV15	NA	TRBJ2-2	TRBD2	TGTGCCACCAGCAGAGCAGGGAGGGCCGGGGAGCTGTTTTTT	CATSRAGRAGELFF
TRBV28	NA	TRBJ1-1	NA	TGTGCCTCCCAAGCGGGGAACACTGAAGCTTTCTTT	CASQAGNTEAFF
TRBV6-2/TRBV6-3	NA	TRBJ2-7	TRBD2	TGTGCCAGCAGATTAGCGGGGTTATCCTACGAGCAGTACTTC	CASRLAGLSYEQYF
TRBV15	NA	TRBJ2-3	TRBD1	TGTGCCACCAGCAGAGATCTGACAGGGAAAACAGATACGCAGTATTTT	CATSRDLTGKTDTQYF
TRBV5-1	few	TRBJ1-1	NA	TGCGCCAGCAGCTTGGGCAGGCAGGGCACTGAAGCTTTCTTT	CASSLGRQGTEAFF
TRBV29-1	few	TRBJ2-7	TRBD1	TGCAGCGTTGGGACCGGGACAGGGGGCCTCGGGTACGAGCAGTACTTC	CSVGTGTGGLGYEQYF
TRBV5-1	many	TRBJ1-1	NA	TGCGCCAGCAGCTTACTGGGGCAAGAAGCTTTCTTT	CASSLLGQEAFF
TRBV30	many	TRBJ2-7	NA	TGTGCCTGTGGGCCGATCTGGGACGAGCAGTACTTC	CACGPIWDEQYF
TRBV20-1	NA	TRBJ2-5	TRBD2	TGCAGTGCTACACCGGGACTAGCGGCGTTACAAGAGACCCAGTACTTC	CSATPGLAALQETQYF
TRBV7-2	few	TRBJ1-1	NA	TGTGCCAGCAGCCCCTTCCTGGGGGGGAACACTGAAGCTTTCTTT	CASSPFLGGNTEAFF
TRBV3-1	many	TRBJ2-5	NA	TGTGCCAGCAGCCTCGGGACACATCAAGAGACCCAGTACTTC	CASSLGTHQETQYF
TRBV29-1	NA	TRBJ1-1	TRBD1	TGCAGCGTCTACCGGACAGGGAACACTGAAGCTTTCTTT	CSVYRTGNTEAFF
TRBV4-3	NA	TRBJ1-1	NA	TGCGCCATCAGGAGGTCTTTAGCAGGGAACACTGAAGCTTTCTTT	CAIRRSLAGNTEAFF
TRBV7-9	few	TRBJ1-2	TRBD1	TGTGCCAGCAGCTTAGAGTGGACAGGGGATTTCGGCTACACCTTC	CASSLEWTGDFGYTF
TRBV20-1	many	TRBJ1-5	NA	TGCAGTGCTAGAGGGGTAGGGGGGTATCAGCCCCAGCATTTT	CSARGVGGYQPQHF
TRBV3-1	NA	TRBJ1-2	TRBD1	TGTGCCAGCAGCCCTCCGGGACAGGGCTACTATGGCTACACCTTC	CASSPPGQGYYGYTF
TRBV20-1	few	TRBJ1-5	NA	TGCAGTGCCGGTTCTTCCGGGACGGGCAGCAATCAGCCCCAGCATTTT	CSAGSSGTGSNQPQHF
TRBV3-1	NA	TRBJ2-7	NA	TGTGCCAGCAGCCACAGCTTCCTGGGAGAGGCCTACGAGCAGTACTTC	CASSHSFLGEAYEQYF
TRBV7-2	many	TRBJ1-6	TRBD1	TGTGCCAGCAGCATCCGGACAGGCAGGCTCAATTCACCCCTCCACTTT	CASSIRTGRLNSPLHF
TRBV28	many	TRBJ2-5	NA	TGTGCCAGCAGTTCAGGGGCGACTCAAGAGACCCAGTACTTC	CASSSGATQETQYF
TRBV5-1	NA	TRBJ1-6	NA	TGCGCCAGCAGCCTGGGGGGGGTAAGGTCACCCCTCCACTTT	CASSLGGVRSPLHF
TRBV20-1	few	TRBJ1-1	NA	TGCAGGCCCAGCAGTGAAGCTTTCTTT	CRPSSEAFF
TRBV12-5	NA	TRBJ2-7	NA	TGTGCTAGTGGTTTGGGGCAGGTAAAGGGCGACGAGCAGTACTTC	CASGLGQVKGDEQYF
TRBV6-6	few	TRBJ1-3	TRBD1	TGTGCCAGCAGCCGCGGACAGGTCTCTGGAAACACCATATATTTT	CASSRGQVSGNTIYF
TRBV6-2/TRBV6-3	many	TRBJ1-1	NA	TGTGCCAGCAGTTGGATGAACACTGAAGCTTTCTTT	CASSWMNTEAFF
TRBV29-1	NA	TRBJ2-5	NA	TGCAGCGTTGGCCTGACAGCATATCAAGAGACCCAGTACTTC	CSVGLTAYQETQYF
TRBV7-2	many	TRBJ2-1	NA	TGTGCCAGCAGCTTATTGGGCCTAACGACTTACAATGAGCAGTTCTTC	CASSLLGLTTYNEQFF
TRBV6-8	few	TRBJ1-5	NA	TGTGCCAGCCCCCCAGGGGCTTGTCAGCCCCAGCATTTT	CASPPGACQPQHF
TRBV7-7	NA	TRBJ2-1	NA	TGTGCTAGCAGCTTAGGGGCTTCAGGGGTAGATGAGCAGTTCTTC	CASSLGASGVDEQFF
TRBV27	few	TRBJ1-2	NA	TGTGCCAGCAGTTTAGGCGGGGGCCCGTCAGGCTACACCTTC	CASSLGGGPSGYTF
TRBV10-3	NA	TRBJ1-5	NA	TGTGCCATCAGTGAGTCGCCAGGCGATAGCAATCAGCCCCAGCATTTT	CAISESPGDSNQPQHF
TRBV5-6	NA	TRBJ2-5	NA	TGTGCCAGCAGCTTGTTCGGGGAAGAGTACTTC	CASSLFGEEYF
TRBV10-3	many	TRBJ1-3	NA	TGTGCCATCAGTGCGGTCACCCGCCATGGAAACACCATATATTTT	CAISAVTRHGNTIYF
TRBV7-8	few	TRBJ2-1	NA	TGTGCCAGCAGCTTAGGGTTTCGGGGGCTGGTGGGTGAGCAGTTCTTC	CASSLGFRGLVGEQFF
TRBV11-2	NA	TRBJ2-5	NA	TGTGCCAGCAGCTTAGGTACAGGGAAAAGGGAGACCCAGTACTTC	CASSLGTGKRETQYF
TRBV2	NA	TRBJ2-6	NA	TGTGCCAGCAGCGAGACGCGGACAGCCTCTGGGGCCAACGTCCTGACTTTC	CASSETRTASGANVLTF
TRBV7-8	few	TRBJ1-5	NA	TGTGCCAGCAGCTTAGCAGGTCACAATCAGCCCCAGCATTTT	CASSLAGHNQPQHF
TRBV11-2	NA	TRBJ1-2	TRBD1	TGTGCCAGCAGCTTAGGGATGACAGGGGCCTATGGCTACACCTTC	CASSLGMTGAYGYTF
TRBV7-2	few	TRBJ1-5	NA	TGTGCCAGCAGCTTAGCCGGGGCCCATAGCAATCAGCCCCAGCATTTT	CASSLAGAHSNQPQHF
TRBV14	many	TRBJ1-1	NA	TGTGCCAGCAGCCAAGTCGCGGGGGCGAACACTGAAGCTTTCTTT	CASSQVAGANTEAFF